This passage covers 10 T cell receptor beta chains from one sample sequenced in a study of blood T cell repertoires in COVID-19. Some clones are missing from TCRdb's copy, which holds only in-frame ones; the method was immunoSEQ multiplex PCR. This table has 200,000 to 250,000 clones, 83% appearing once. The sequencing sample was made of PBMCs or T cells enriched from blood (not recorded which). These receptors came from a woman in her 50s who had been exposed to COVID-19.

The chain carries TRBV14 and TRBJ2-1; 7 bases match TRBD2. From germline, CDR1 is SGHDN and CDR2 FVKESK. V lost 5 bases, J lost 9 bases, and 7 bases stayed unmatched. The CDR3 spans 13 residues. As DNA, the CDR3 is TGTGCCAGCAGCAAAGCGGGGATAGGTGAGCAGTTCTTC. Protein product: CASSKAGIGEQFF.

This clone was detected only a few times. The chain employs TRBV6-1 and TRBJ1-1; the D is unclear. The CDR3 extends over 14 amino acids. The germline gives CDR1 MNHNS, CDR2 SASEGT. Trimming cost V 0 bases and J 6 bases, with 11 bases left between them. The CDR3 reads CASSEAAVRSEAFF. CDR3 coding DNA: TGTGCCAGCAGTGAAGCGGCCGTAAGATCTGAAGCTTTCTTT.

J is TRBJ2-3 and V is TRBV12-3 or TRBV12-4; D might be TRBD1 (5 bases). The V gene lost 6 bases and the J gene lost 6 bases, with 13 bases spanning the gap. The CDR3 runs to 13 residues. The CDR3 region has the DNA TGTGCCAGCAGGTTGACAGCCGCTGATACGCAGTATTTT. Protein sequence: CASRLTAADTQYF.

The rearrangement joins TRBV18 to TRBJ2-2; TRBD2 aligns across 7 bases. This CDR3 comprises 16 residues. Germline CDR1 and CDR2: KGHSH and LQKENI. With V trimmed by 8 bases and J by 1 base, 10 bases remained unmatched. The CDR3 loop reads CASPDIRGVNTGELFF. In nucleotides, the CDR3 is TGTGCCAGCCCCGACATTCGGGGGGTGAACACCGGGGAGCTGTTTTTT. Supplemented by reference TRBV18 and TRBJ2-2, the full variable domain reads NAGVMQNPRHLVRRRGQEARLRCSPMKGHSHVYWYRQLPEEGLKFMVYLQKENIIDESGMPKERFSAEFPKEGPSILRIQQVVRGDSAAYFCASPDIRGVNTGELFFGEGSRLTVL.

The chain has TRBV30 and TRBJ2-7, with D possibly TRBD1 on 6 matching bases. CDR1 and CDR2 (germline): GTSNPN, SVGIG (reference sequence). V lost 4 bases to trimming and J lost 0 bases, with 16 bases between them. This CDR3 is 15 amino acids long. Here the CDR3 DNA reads TGTGCCTGGAAAGTACAGGGCCCGAGCTCCTACGAGCAGTACTTC. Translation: CAWKVQGPSSYEQYF. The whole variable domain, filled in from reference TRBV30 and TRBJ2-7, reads SQTIHQWPATLVQPVGSPLSLECTVEGTSNPNLYWYRQAAGRGLQLLFYSVGIGQISSEVPQNLSASRPQDRQFILSSKKLLLSDSGFYLCAWKVQGPSSYEQYFGPGTRLTVT.

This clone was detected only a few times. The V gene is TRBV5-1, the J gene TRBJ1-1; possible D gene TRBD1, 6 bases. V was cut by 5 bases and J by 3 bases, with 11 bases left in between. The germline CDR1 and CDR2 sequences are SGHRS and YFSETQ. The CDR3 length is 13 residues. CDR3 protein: CASSINRDTEAFF. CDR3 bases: TGCGCCAGCAGTATAAACAGGGACACTGAAGCTTTCTTT.

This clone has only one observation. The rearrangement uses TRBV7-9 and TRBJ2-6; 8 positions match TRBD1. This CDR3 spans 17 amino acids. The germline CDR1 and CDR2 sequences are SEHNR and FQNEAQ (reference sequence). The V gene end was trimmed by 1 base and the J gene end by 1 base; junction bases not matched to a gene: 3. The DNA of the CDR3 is TGTGCCAGCAGCTTAGGGACAGGGATGTCTGGGGCCAACGTCCTGACTTTC. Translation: CASSLGTGMSGANVLTF.

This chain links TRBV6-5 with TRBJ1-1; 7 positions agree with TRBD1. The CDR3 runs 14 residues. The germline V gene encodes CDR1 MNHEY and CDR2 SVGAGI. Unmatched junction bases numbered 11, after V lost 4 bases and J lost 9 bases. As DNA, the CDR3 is TGTGCCAGCAGTTCCATGTTGGAGGGGGCTCAAGCTTTCTTT. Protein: CASSSMLEGAQAFF.

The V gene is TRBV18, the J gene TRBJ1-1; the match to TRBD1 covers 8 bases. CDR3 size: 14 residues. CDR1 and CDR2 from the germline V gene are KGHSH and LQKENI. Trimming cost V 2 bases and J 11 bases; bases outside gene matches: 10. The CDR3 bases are TGTGCCAGCTCACCATCGACAGGGGCGCTGCGGGCTTTCTTT. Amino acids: CASSPSTGALRAFF.

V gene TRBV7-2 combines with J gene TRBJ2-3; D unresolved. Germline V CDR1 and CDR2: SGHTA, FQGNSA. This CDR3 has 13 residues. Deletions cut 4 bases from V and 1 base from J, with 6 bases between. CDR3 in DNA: TGTGCCAGCAGCTCCCCCGGCACAGATACGCAGTATTTT. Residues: CASSSPGTDTQYF.